The present TCR beta chain was sequenced within a study of T-cell reconstitution after alpha-beta-depleted transplantation in children. Study-wide points: T-cell counts and diversity were attributed mostly to newly produced T cells one year after transplant. Several hundred graft clones that had expanded were reportedly the source of alpha-beta T cells about two months after transplant. The high TCRbeta diversity at day 60 in some patients came from surviving recipient T cells and thymic progenitors.

Per germline, CDR1 DFQATT and CDR2 SNEGSKA (reference sequence). CDR3 size: 15 residues. V was shortened by 2 bases and J by 5 bases, with 15 bases between the two germline ends. This clonotype was detected ten times or more. Its specificity is not known. TCRbeta library construction was performed incorporating unique molecular identifiers. TCRdb independently ran MiXCR on the PCR reads; one entry per CDR3 protein. The table includes approximately 170,000 distinct CDR3 sequences, roughly 11% detected once. The specimen was PBMCs, collected before TCRalphabeta/CD19-depleted stem cell transplant. This receptor was identified in a boy aged 2-9 years with acute myeloid leukemia, due to receive a stem cell transplant. The gene calls are TRBV20-1 and TRBJ2-2; possible D gene TRBD2, 7 bases. The CDR3 DNA sequence: TGCAGTGCTAGAAAGGGGGGGAGTGGGACCGGGGAGCTGTTTTTT. This gives the protein CSARKGGSGTGELFF.